This TCR beta chain was recovered during a study of T cell responses to AZD1222 COVID-19 vaccine. Study outcomes and limitations: Spike-specific TCR breadth and depth were elevated following two AZD1222 doses. Among vaccine-associated CD4 TCRs, coverage spanned spike, with dominance at 160-218 and 743-854. Repertoire sampling was restricted to post-peak T cell response timepoints. A mostly white British donor set with more females was recruited, and clonal diversity was possibly underestimated.

Here immunoSEQ multiplex PCR was the method, and the copy in TCRdb shows in-frame clones only, minus some. The sample carries about 110,000 clones, around 90% recorded once. Of note for this clone: Its antigen is unknown.

The receptor's source is an adult in good health. This specimen consisted of peripheral blood, obtained on day 0 of MenACWY control vaccination.

DNA of the CDR3: TGTGCCAGCAGTAAGACAACGACGGGGGAGCTGTTTTTT. The encoded protein is CASSKTTTGELFF. The chain carries TRBV6-5 and TRBJ2-2, with no clear D. Germline V gene sequence: CDR1 MNHEY, CDR2 SVGAGI. V lost 5 bases to trimming and J lost 8 bases, with 12 bases between them. The CDR3 has 13 amino acids.